This TCR beta chain was captured in a study of T-cell memory formation after mild COVID-19. In this sample, this clonotype turned up a few times. As yet, its antigen is unknown. Study-wide points: Day 15 to 85 contracting clones showed balanced CD4/CD8; day 15 to 37 expanders favored CD4+.

TCRdb independently ran MiXCR on the 5' RACE reads; one entry per CDR3 protein. The sample holds over 45,000 distinct CDR3 sequences, about 30% seen once. Germline-derived CDR1 and CDR2 are SGDLS and YYNGEE. Trimming pared 0 bases from V and 5 bases from J, leaving 11 bases between. CDR3 length: 15 residues. The sample comprised PBMCs or a T cell subset sorted from them (not recorded which). The gene calls are TRBV9 and TRBJ2-2; D is possibly TRBD1 (6 bases). The TCR was taken from a man younger than 35 who had mild COVID-19 (a few samples of this study predate the infection). Cell type and time point are not known. CDR3 in amino acids: CASSVEVGATGELFF. The CDR3 coding sequence is TGTGCCAGCAGCGTAGAGGTGGGGGCGACCGGGGAGCTGTTTTTT.